A single sample is the source of the 25 T cell receptor beta chains below, sequenced in a study of cytomegalovirus exposure and HLA in healthy donors. This PCR relied on a set of 60 Vbeta primers and 13 Jbeta primers. Profiled with immunoSEQ multiplex PCR; TCRdb holds only in-frame clones, not every one. The sample includes roughly 130,000 clones, just over 70% of them seen just once. The material sequenced was PBMCs. The receptors were sampled from an older woman in good health and CMV-seropositive.

The chain employs TRBV29-1 and TRBJ2-2; 7 bases fit TRBD1. In germline, CDR1 is SQVTM, CDR2 ANQGSEA. Germline trimming cut 6 bases from V and 5 bases from J; bases unmatched to any gene: 12. This CDR3 is 15 amino acids long. The CDR3 DNA follows: TGCAGCGTAACAGGGGTCCCCTTGGGTACCGGGGAGCTGTTTTTT. Translating gives CSVTGVPLGTGELFF.

The rearrangement links TRBV18 to TRBJ1-4, with D possibly TRBD1 on 5 matching bases. V was pared by 0 bases and J by 11 bases, with 13 bases between. The CDR3 extends over 14 amino acids. Germline lookup yields CDR1 KGHSH and CDR2 LQKENI. The CDR3 loop is CASSPPVGQFKLFF. The CDR3, as DNA: TGTGCCAGCTCACCACCGGTTGGACAATTTAAACTGTTTTTT.

The V call is TRBV29-1, the J call TRBJ1-2, with 12 bases identical to TRBD1. Germline V gene data show CDR1 as SQVTM and CDR2 as ANQGSEA. V lost 6 bases and J lost 8; bases outside the gene matches: 13. The CDR3 extends over 15 amino acids. This chain's CDR3 is CSVIGTGGWASGYTF. CDR3 DNA: TGCAGCGTGATCGGGACAGGGGGCTGGGCTAGCGGCTACACCTTC.

This chain joins TRBV7-9 and TRBJ1-3, with D maybe TRBD1 (6 bases). The CDR3 covers 15 residues. Germline V gives CDR1 SEHNR, CDR2 FQNEAQ (reference sequence). V was cut by 3 bases and J by 0 bases, with 9 bases left in between. CDR3: CASSFGGDSGNTIYF. DNA for the CDR3: TGTGCCAGCAGCTTTGGGGGCGACTCTGGAAACACCATATATTTT.

J is TRBJ1-3 and V is TRBV2; 10 positions match TRBD1. V gave up 4 bases and J gave up 7 bases; unmatched junction bases: 7. The length of the CDR3 is 15 residues. Looked up from germline, CDR1 is SNHLY and CDR2 is FYNNEI. In nucleotides, the CDR3 is TGTGCCAGCAGTGGACAGGGGGCGGGAAAGAACACCATATATTTT. Encoded protein: CASSGQGAGKNTIYF.

The chain is built from TRBV7-9 and TRBJ1-1, with D unclear. Between the trimmed V and J ends, which lost 6 bases and 5 bases, there was a span of 10 bases. Germline loops: CDR1 SEHNR, CDR2 FQNEAQ (reference sequence). This CDR3 has 12 residues. The CDR3 loop is CASSNGWTEAFF. DNA for the CDR3: TGTGCCAGCAGTAACGGGTGGACTGAAGCTTTCTTT.

This CDR3 is CASSSTSRGLYGYTF. The CDR3 coding sequence is TGTGCCAGCAGCTCCACCTCCAGGGGGCTCTATGGCTACACCTTC. The chain carries TRBV11-1 and TRBJ1-2; 8 nucleotides agree with TRBD1. This CDR3 contains 15 residues. Germline trimming cut 4 bases from V and 4 bases from J; bases unmatched to any gene: 8. Germline V lookup: CDR1 SGHAT, CDR2 FQDESV (reference sequence).

The chain has TRBV5-6 and TRBJ2-2, with a tentative D call TRBD2 (6 bases). Trimming stripped 4 bases from V and 3 bases from J, with 13 bases between. Germline CDR1 reads SGHDT; CDR2 reads YYEEEE. The CDR3 contains 15 residues. The CDR3 here is CASSRTGSYTGELFF. The CDR3 DNA sequence: TGTGCCAGCAGCAGAACCGGGAGTTACACCGGGGAGCTGTTTTTT. The variable domain in full, completed from reference TRBV5-6 and TRBJ2-2, reads DAGVTQSPTHLIKTRGQQVTLRCSPKSGHDTVSWYQQALGQGPQFIFQYYEEEERQRGNFPDRFSGHQFPNYSSELNVNALLLGDSALYLCASSRTGSYTGELFFGEGSRLTVL.

The chain carries TRBV27 and TRBJ2-3; D gene unclear. With 6 bases removed from V and 4 bases from J, the gap between germline ends came to 11 bases. CDR3 length: 13 residues. Germline V gene data show CDR1 as MNHEY and CDR2 as SMNVEV (reference sequence). CDR3 sequence: CASRRVAADTQYF. The CDR3 DNA reads as TGTGCCAGCAGACGGGTTGCTGCAGATACGCAGTATTTT.

V is TRBV6-6 and J is TRBJ2-5; weak D call: TRBD1 (6 bases). The CDR3 sequence is 13 residues long. In germline, CDR1 is MNHNY, CDR2 SVGAGI (reference sequence). Trimming took off 7 bases at V and 5 bases at J, with 14 bases between the two ends. The CDR3 bases are TGTGCCAGCAACCAGGGGTTCGGGGAGACCCAGTACTTC. This sequence encodes CASNQGFGETQYF.

This chain joins TRBV2 and TRBJ2-2, with a tentative D call TRBD1 (6 bases). Trimming stripped 6 bases from V and 3 bases from J, with 8 bases between. Per the germline V gene, CDR1 is SNHLY and CDR2 is FYNNEI. The CDR3 consists of 13 residues. Here the CDR3 reads CASSTGYTGELFF. The CDR3 region has the DNA TGTGCCAGCAGCACAGGGTACACCGGGGAGCTGTTTTTT.

The rearrangement links TRBV7-8 to TRBJ2-2, with 12 bases lining up with TRBD2. The CDR3 contains 15 residues. The V gene's germline CDR1 is SGHVS and CDR2 FQNEAQ. With 5 bases clipped from V and 7 bases from J, the junction kept 5 bases outside the gene matches. CDR3 in DNA: TGTGCCAGCAGCCCTAGCGGGGGGGCCATCGGGGAGCTGTTTTTT. This codes for CASSPSGGAIGELFF.

This clone appeared a single time. The chain has TRBV6-1 and TRBJ2-5; maybe TRBD1 (6 bases). The J call is in doubt because the DNA end fits TRBJ2-7 better. There are 14 residues in the CDR3. CDR1 and CDR2 (germline): MNHNS, SASEGT. The CDR3 loop reads CASSEDGQSYEQYF. The CDR3 DNA sequence: TGTGCCAGCAGCGAGGACGGACAGTCCTACGAGCAGTACTTC.

The chain combines TRBV19 with TRBJ1-1; D is undetermined. Trimming removed 7 bases from V and 11 bases from J, with 14 bases in between. Germline CDR1 reads LNHDA; CDR2 reads SQIVND (reference sequence). CDR3 length equals 11 residues. CDR3 bases: TGTGCCAGTATCATTCCGGGAGGGGCTTTCTTT. Translation gives CASIIPGGAFF. The full variable domain, its missing parts supplied by reference TRBV19 and TRBJ1-1, is DGGITQSPKYLFRKEGQNVTLSCEQNLNHDAMYWYRQDPGQGLRLIYYSQIVNDFQKGDIAEGYSVSREKKESFPLTVTSAQKNPTAFYLCASIIPGGAFFGQGTRLTVV.

V usage is TRBV28 and J usage is TRBJ1-2; 7 positions match TRBD1. This CDR3 is 18 amino acids long. Looked up from germline, CDR1 is MDHEN and CDR2 is SYDVKM. The ends lost 3 bases at V and 0 bases at J; junction bases unmatched: 13. The CDR3 nucleotides are TGTGCCAGCAGTTTCATCCCCCGGCAGGGGGACTCTAACTATGGCTACACCTTC. Translation: CASSFIPRQGDSNYGYTF.

The gene calls are TRBV6-1 and TRBJ2-1; maybe TRBD1 (5 bases). V was clipped by 5 bases and J by 0 bases, with 11 bases between them. From germline, CDR1 is MNHNS and CDR2 SASEGT. The CDR3 is made up of 15 amino acids. Here the CDR3 DNA reads TGTGCCAGCAGTTCCGACAGTAGCTCCTACAATGAGCAGTTCTTC. Its translation: CASSSDSSSYNEQFF.

In this sample, this clone turned up a few times. The V and J genes are TRBV5-1 and TRBJ2-4; the D gene is possibly TRBD2 (5 bases). Germline assignment: CDR1 SGHRS and CDR2 YFSETQ. The length of the CDR3 is 16 residues. Trimming stripped 2 bases from V and 1 base from J, with 13 bases between. The CDR3 loop reads CASSFFGEGAKNIQYF. CDR3 bases: TGCGCCAGCAGCTTCTTTGGAGAGGGTGCCAAAAACATTCAGTACTTC.

The chain couples TRBV15 to TRBJ1-2; D uncertain. Germline CDR1 is LNHNV and CDR2 is YYDKDF (reference sequence). V lost 5 bases and J lost 4, with 20 bases in between. This CDR3 has 16 residues. In DNA, the CDR3 is TGTGCCACCAGCGAGTCTCGCGGCCTAGCAGCCTATGGCTACACCTTC. Protein sequence: CATSESRGLAAYGYTF.

This clone came up once. The chain has TRBV19 and TRBJ1-5; 8 bases map to TRBD1. The V gene end was trimmed by 4 bases and the J gene end by 5 bases; junction bases not matched to a gene: 19. This CDR3 is 19 amino acids long. The germline CDR1 and CDR2 sequences are LNHDA and SQIVND (reference sequence). The CDR3 loop reads CASSSQGALRGLKDQPQHF. The CDR3 DNA reads TGTGCCAGTAGTAGCCAAGGGGCGCTCAGGGGGCTGAAGGATCAGCCCCAGCATTTT.

This chain uses TRBV5-1 with TRBJ1-2; D not certain. This CDR3 comprises 12 residues. CDR1 and CDR2 (germline): SGHRS, YFSETQ. The V end was cut by 0 bases, the J end by 6 bases, with 6 bases between. The CDR3 DNA reads as TGCGCCAGCAGCTTGGGGCAGGATGGCTACACCTTC. This gives the protein CASSLGQDGYTF.

This chain connects TRBV10-3 to TRBJ1-1; the match to TRBD1 covers 7 bases. Germline V gene lookup returns CDR1 ENHRY and CDR2 SYGVKD. Trimming took 4 bases from V and 1 from J; bases not matched to a gene: 6. The CDR3 runs to 15 residues. CDR3 sequence reads: CAISGWTGANTEAFF. The CDR3 DNA is TGTGCCATCAGTGGGTGGACAGGAGCGAACACTGAAGCTTTCTTT.

The V gene is TRBV27, the J gene TRBJ1-2; possibly TRBD1 for D (5 bases). The V gene's germline CDR1 is MNHEY and CDR2 SMNVEV (reference sequence). V lost 0 bases, J lost 4 bases, and 12 bases lay in between. CDR3 length equals 15 residues. CDR3 residues: CASSLSQGGSYGYTF. In DNA form, the CDR3 reads TGTGCCAGCAGTTTATCCCAGGGTGGAAGCTATGGCTACACCTTC.

The rearrangement uses TRBV5-6 and TRBJ2-7; 13 positions agree with TRBD2. The length of the CDR3 is 17 residues. The V and J ends lost 0 bases and 2 bases, in that order; junction bases with no gene match: 5. CDR1 is SGHDT, CDR2 YYEEEE, per germline. CDR3 nucleotides: TGTGCCAGCAGCTTGGCCGGACTAGCGGGGGCCGCCTACGAGCAGTACTTC. It yields the protein CASSLAGLAGAAYEQYF.

The genes are TRBV6-5 and TRBJ2-7; 8 bases agree with TRBD1. V trimming: 6 bases; J trimming: 3 bases; junction bases outside the gene matches: 10. Germline-derived CDR1 and CDR2 are MNHEY and SVGAGI. CDR3 length equals 15 residues. This CDR3 reads CASSSTGQVLYEQYF. The DNA of the CDR3 is TGTGCCAGCAGCTCTACGGGACAGGTCCTCTACGAGCAGTACTTC.

This sequence joins TRBV6-5 and TRBJ1-1; 7 bases line up with TRBD1. The germline CDR1 and CDR2 sequences are MNHEY and SVGAGI. This CDR3 has 12 amino acids. Trimming at V came to 6 bases and at J to 7 bases, leaving 5 bases not matched to a gene. The CDR3 DNA sequence: TGTGCCAGCAGCCCGAGGGGGCTTGAAGCTTTCTTT. It is translated as CASSPRGLEAFF.